This T cell receptor beta chain was captured in a study of blood T cell repertoires in COVID-19. Per the germline V gene, CDR1 is MNHEY and CDR2 is SVGEGT. V lost 6 bases, J lost 8 bases, and 10 bases stayed unmatched. The CDR3 is 14 amino acids. Method: immunoSEQ multiplex PCR; TCRdb's copy keeps in-frame clones and lacks some. This sample carries 200,000 to 250,000 clones, 65% to 85% of them seen once, and the ten largest clones take about 3.2%. V is TRBV6-2 or TRBV6-3 and J is TRBJ1-2; 9 positions match TRBD1. The origin of this receptor is a woman between 55 and 75 years old who had recovered from COVID-19. The sample consisted of PBMCs or T cells enriched from blood (not recorded which). The CDR3 spells CASSNLGTGQGYTF. The CDR3 bases are TGTGCCAGCAGCAACCTAGGGACAGGGCAAGGCTACACCTTC.